The T cell receptor beta chain under discussion was sequenced for a study of blood T cell repertoires in COVID-19. Study as a whole: Sites in the United States, Italy and Spain provided acute and convalescent COVID-19 samples. PBMCs, B-cell-depleted T cells, or T cells provided the cDNA or gDNA that made up the material.

Under the authors' procedure: Reference gene primer amplification gave nucleated cell count estimates. Only in-frame clones appear in the TCRdb table, and some are missing; sequencing was by immunoSEQ multiplex PCR. V, J and clone size are taken as reported in that table, and D and trimming were inferred from the DNA itself. Counted here are around 200,000 clones, approximately 82% occurring once; the ten biggest clones make up 2.5% to 3.5%. This CDR3 has 14 residues. The V gene's germline CDR1 is SGHTA and CDR2 FQGNSA. J lost 9 bases, V lost 5 bases, and 6 bases had no gene match. The V and J genes are TRBV7-2 and TRBJ2-1; 11 bases map to TRBD2. The sequencing input was peripheral blood. This TCR came from a man aged 50-60 years with active or convalescent COVID-19. The DNA of the CDR3 is TGTGCCAGCAGCGTCCCAGGGACTAGCGGTGAGCAGTTCTTC. Translated: CASSVPGTSGEQFF.